Listed below are T cell receptor beta chains from one sample, sequenced in a study of beta chain features in type 1 diabetes. Here immunoSEQ multiplex PCR was the method, and the copy in TCRdb shows in-frame clones only, minus some. The table has some 900,000 clones, roughly a sixth seen once. Material: naive CD4+ T cells from blood. The receptors derive from a woman in her late teens or twenties in good health. The CDR3 runs from the conserved cysteine through the conserved F or W. A D gene is named only where the DNA matches it firmly. For some rows the clone size is stated as once, few or many, or as a class when expanded; others skip it.

clone_size,j_call,v_call,d_call,cdr3_length,cdr3_aa,cdr3_nt
-,TRBJ2-2,TRBV15,TRBD2,17,CATSRDSSGSRRGELFF,TGTGCCACCAGCAGAGATTCAAGCGGGAGTCGTCGGGGGGAGCTGTTTTTT
few,TRBJ2-7,TRBV27,TRBD2,17,CASSLRSSGVESYEQYF,TGTGCCAGCAGTTTAAGGTCTAGCGGCGTTGAATCCTACGAGCAGTACTTC
few,TRBJ2-5,TRBV4-3,-,14,CASSQEFRSETQYF,TGCGCCAGCAGCCAAGAATTTAGGAGTGAGACCCAGTACTTC
-,TRBJ2-5,TRBV5-1,TRBD1,15,CASSSRVGTAETQYF,TGCGCCAGCAGCTCAAGGGTAGGGACAGCAGAGACCCAGTACTTC
few,TRBJ2-1,TRBV7-2,TRBD2,16,CASSPRTSGTRREQFF,TGTGCCAGCAGCCCCCGGACTAGCGGGACGCGTCGGGAGCAGTTCTTC
-,TRBJ2-1,TRBV4-2,-,18,CASSQITHASAGYNEQFF,TGTGCCAGCAGCCAAATCACCCACGCTAGCGCCGGCTACAATGAGCAGTTCTTC
few,TRBJ2-3,TRBV5-4,TRBD2,16,CASSTGTSRRTDTQYF,TGTGCCAGCAGCACCGGGACTAGCCGCCGCACAGATACGCAGTATTTT
-,TRBJ2-7,TRBV6-6,-,13,CASSRGAGHEQYF,TGTGCCAGCTCTCGGGGGGCAGGACACGAGCAGTACTTC
-,TRBJ1-1,TRBV18,-,15,CASSPSAVLNTEAFF,TGTGCCAGCTCACCTTCGGCAGTATTGAACACTGAAGCTTTCTTT
-,TRBJ2-3,TRBV11-2,-,13,CASSLSFGDTQYF,TGTGCCAGCAGCCTCAGTTTTGGGGATACGCAGTATTTT
-,TRBJ2-7,TRBV4-3,-,17,CASSQGQTGVGSYEQYF,TGCGCCAGCAGCCAAGGGCAGACGGGAGTCGGTTCCTACGAGCAGTACTTC
-,TRBJ2-6,TRBV6-5,-,16,CASSYGNQAGANVLTF,TGTGCCAGCAGTTACGGGAACCAGGCTGGGGCCAACGTCCTGACTTTC
few,TRBJ1-1,TRBV15,TRBD1,14,CATSTRGTGAEAFF,TGTGCCACCAGCACCCGGGGGACAGGAGCTGAAGCTTTCTTT
few,TRBJ2-5,TRBV2,-,16,CASSENASPRTGTQYF,TGTGCCAGCAGTGAAAACGCATCGCCTCGAACGGGGACCCAGTACTTC
few,TRBJ2-2,TRBV10-3,TRBD1,13,CAIGRGQGGELFF,TGTGCCATCGGACGGGGACAGGGCGGGGAGCTGTTTTTT
few,TRBJ2-1,TRBV15,TRBD2,17,CATSRGLAEVSYNEQFF,TGTGCCACCAGCAGGGGACTAGCGGAGGTCTCCTACAATGAGCAGTTCTTC
few,TRBJ2-5,TRBV5-1,TRBD2,15,CASSLEQGGWETQYF,TGCGCCAGCAGCTTGGAGCAGGGAGGGTGGGAGACCCAGTACTTC
-,TRBJ1-1,TRBV7-2,-,13,CASRLQQNTEAFF,TGTGCCAGCAGACTTCAGCAGAACACTGAAGCTTTCTTT
few,TRBJ2-3,TRBV19,TRBD2,13,CASSGRVTDTQYF,TGTGCCAGTAGCGGGAGGGTCACAGATACGCAGTATTTT
-,TRBJ2-2,TRBV25-1,-,16,CASSSFSSPNTGELFF,TGTGCCAGCAGCAGTTTCTCCAGCCCGAACACCGGGGAGCTGTTTTTT
-,TRBJ2-2,TRBV15,-,13,CATSGAYRGELFF,TGTGCCACCAGCGGGGCCTACAGGGGGGAGCTGTTTTTT
-,TRBJ2-7,TRBV2,-,14,CASSVSGFSYEQYF,TGTGCCAGCAGTGTGTCCGGGTTCAGCTACGAGCAGTACTTC
-,TRBJ2-7,TRBV7-2,-,16,CASSLRRMGESYEQYF,TGTGCCAGCAGCTTAAGGAGGATGGGGGAGTCCTACGAGCAGTACTTC